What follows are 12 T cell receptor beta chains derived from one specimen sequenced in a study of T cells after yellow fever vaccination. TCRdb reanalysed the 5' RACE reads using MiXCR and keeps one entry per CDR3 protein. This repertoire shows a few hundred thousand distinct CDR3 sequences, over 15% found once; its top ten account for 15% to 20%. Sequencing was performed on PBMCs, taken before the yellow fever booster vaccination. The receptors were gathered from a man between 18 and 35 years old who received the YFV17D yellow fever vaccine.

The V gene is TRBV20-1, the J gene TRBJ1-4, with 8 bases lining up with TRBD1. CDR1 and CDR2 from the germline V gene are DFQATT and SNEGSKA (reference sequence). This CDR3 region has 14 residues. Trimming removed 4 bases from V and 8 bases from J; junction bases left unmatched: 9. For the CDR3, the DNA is TGCAGTGCTACGCCTACCAGGGGGCGAGAAAAACTGTTTTTT. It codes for CSATPTRGREKLFF.

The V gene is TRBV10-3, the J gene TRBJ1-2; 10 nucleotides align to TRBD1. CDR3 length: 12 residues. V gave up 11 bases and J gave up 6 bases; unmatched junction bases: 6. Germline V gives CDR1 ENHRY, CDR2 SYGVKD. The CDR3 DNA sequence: TGTGCCTCACAAGGACAGGGGGATGGCTACACCTTC. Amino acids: CASQGQGDGYTF.

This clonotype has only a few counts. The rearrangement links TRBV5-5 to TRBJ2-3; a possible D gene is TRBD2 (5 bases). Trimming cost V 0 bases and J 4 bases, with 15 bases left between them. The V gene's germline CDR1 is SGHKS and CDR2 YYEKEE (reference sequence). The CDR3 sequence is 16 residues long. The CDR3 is CASSLAATRGSDTQYF. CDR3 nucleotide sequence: TGTGCCAGCAGCTTGGCCGCAACTCGGGGTTCAGATACGCAGTATTTT.

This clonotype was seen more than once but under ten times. The CDR3: CASSYPTNPYEQYV. CDR3 bases: TGTGCCAGCAGTTACCCGACCAATCCCTACGAGCAGTACGTC. The chain carries TRBV6-2 or TRBV6-3 and TRBJ2-7; D gene unclear. Germline CDR1 is MNHEY and CDR2 is SVGEGT. Trimming took 2 bases from V and 2 from J, leaving 10 bases between them. This CDR3 is 14 amino acids long.

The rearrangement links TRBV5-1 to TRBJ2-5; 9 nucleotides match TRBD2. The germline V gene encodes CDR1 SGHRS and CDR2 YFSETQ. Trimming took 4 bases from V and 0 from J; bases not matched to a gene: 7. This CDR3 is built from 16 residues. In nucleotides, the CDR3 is TGCGCCAGCAGCCCGGTCCTAGCGGGGAACCAAGAGACCCAGTACTTC. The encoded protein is CASSPVLAGNQETQYF.

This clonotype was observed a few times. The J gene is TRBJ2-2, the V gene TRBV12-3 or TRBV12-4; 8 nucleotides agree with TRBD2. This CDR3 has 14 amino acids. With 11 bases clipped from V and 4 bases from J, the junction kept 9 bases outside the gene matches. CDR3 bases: TGTGCCGGACGTAGCGGGACGGGCACCGGGGAGCTGTTTTTT. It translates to CAGRSGTGTGELFF.

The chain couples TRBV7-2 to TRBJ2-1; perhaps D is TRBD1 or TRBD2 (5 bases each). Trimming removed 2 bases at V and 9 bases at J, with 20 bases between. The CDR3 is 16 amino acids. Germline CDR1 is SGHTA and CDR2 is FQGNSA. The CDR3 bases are TGTGCCAGCAGCTTATCAGGGCAGGGAGTCAGGGTTGAGCAGTTCTTC. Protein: CASSLSGQGVRVEQFF.

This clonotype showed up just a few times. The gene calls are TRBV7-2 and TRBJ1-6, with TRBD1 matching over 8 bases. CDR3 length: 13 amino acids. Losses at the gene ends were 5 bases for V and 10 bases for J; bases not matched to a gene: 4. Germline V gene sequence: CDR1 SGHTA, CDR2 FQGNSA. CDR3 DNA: TGTGCCAGCAGCGTAAACAGGGGGTCACCCCTCCACTTT. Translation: CASSVNRGSPLHF. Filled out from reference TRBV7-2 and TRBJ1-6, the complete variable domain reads GAGVSQSPSNKVTEKGKDVELRCDPISGHTALYWYRQSLGQGLEFLIYFQGNSAPDKSGLPSDRFSAERTGGSVSTLTIQRTQQEDSAVYLCASSVNRGSPLHFGNGTRLTVT.

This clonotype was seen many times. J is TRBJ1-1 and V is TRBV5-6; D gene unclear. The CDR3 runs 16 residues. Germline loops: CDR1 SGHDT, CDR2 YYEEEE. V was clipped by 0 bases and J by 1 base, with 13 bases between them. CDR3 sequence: CASSLGIQAGNTEAFF. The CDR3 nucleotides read TGTGCCAGCAGCTTGGGCATCCAGGCAGGGAACACTGAAGCTTTCTTT.

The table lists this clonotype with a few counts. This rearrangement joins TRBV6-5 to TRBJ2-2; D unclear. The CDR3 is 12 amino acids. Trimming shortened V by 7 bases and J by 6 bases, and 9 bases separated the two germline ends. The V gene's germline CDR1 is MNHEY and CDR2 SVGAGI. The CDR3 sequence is CASTPGAGELFF. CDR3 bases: TGTGCCAGCACCCCAGGAGCCGGGGAGCTGTTTTTT.

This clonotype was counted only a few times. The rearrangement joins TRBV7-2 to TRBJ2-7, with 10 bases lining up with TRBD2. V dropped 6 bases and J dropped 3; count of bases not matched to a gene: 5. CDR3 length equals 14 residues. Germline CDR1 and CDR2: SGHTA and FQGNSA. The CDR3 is CASSQLAGYYEQYF. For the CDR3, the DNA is TGTGCCAGCAGTCAACTAGCGGGGTACTACGAGCAGTACTTC.

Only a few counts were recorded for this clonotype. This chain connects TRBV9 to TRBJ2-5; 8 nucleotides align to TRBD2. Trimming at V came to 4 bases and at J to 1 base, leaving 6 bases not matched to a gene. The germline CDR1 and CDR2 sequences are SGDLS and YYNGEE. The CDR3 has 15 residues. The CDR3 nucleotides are TGTGCCAGCAGCCCGGGGGGGGGACTCCAAGAGACCCAGTACTTC. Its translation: CASSPGGGLQETQYF.